These T cell receptor beta chains were read from a single sample in a study of blood T cell repertoires in COVID-19. Generated by immunoSEQ multiplex PCR, the TCRdb table keeps only in-frame clones and is missing some. The data show under 350,000 clones, approximately 90% seen once. Sequenced material: peripheral blood. The receptors here all came from a man between 35 and 55 years old with acute or convalescent COVID-19. Each CDR3 is given with its conserved first and last residue. D genes are given only for firm matches. Clone size, where shown, is once, few, many, or a class for clones that have expanded.

V	J	size	D	CDR3	DNA
TRBV28	TRBJ2-3	-	TRBD2	CASSLSLAGGADTQYF	TGTGCCAGCAGTTTATCCCTAGCGGGGGGGGCAGATACGCAGTATTTT
TRBV9	TRBJ2-3	-	-	CASSAYRNTQYF	TGTGCCAGCAGCGCCTACAGGAATACGCAGTATTTT
TRBV3-1/TRBV3-2	TRBJ1-2	-	-	CASSQDLIGGHGYTF	TGTGCCAGCAGCCAAGATCTCATAGGGGGTCATGGCTACACCTTC
TRBV2	TRBJ1-4	-	-	CASKGVGTTNEKLFF	TGTGCCAGCAAGGGAGTAGGAACAACTAATGAAAAACTGTTTTTT
TRBV5-1	TRBJ2-1	-	TRBD2	CASSLLGGALLNEQFF	TGCGCCAGCAGTCTTCTCGGGGGGGCCTTATTAAATGAGCAGTTCTTC
TRBV24-1	TRBJ2-1	-	TRBD2	CATSDTTSGGYNEQFF	TGTGCCACCAGTGACACGACTAGCGGGGGATACAATGAGCAGTTCTTC
TRBV5-4	TRBJ2-1	once	-	CASSSIEAGKDEQFF	TGTGCCAGCAGCTCCATCGAGGCAGGGAAGGATGAGCAGTTCTTC
TRBV5-1	TRBJ1-1	-	-	CASSLDGSGTEAFF	TGCGCCAGCAGCTTGGATGGCTCCGGGACTGAAGCTTTCTTT
TRBV30	TRBJ2-5	-	-	CAWSGPTDAYF	TGTGCCTGGAGTGGTCCGACAGACGCCTACTTC
TRBV27	TRBJ2-3	-	-	CASSLRRTDTQYF	TGTGCCAGCAGTCTACGCCGCACAGATACGCAGTATTTT
TRBV6-4	TRBJ1-3	-	-	CASSVSSGNTIYF	TGTGCCAGCAGTGTCAGCTCTGGAAACACCATATATTTT
TRBV6-1	TRBJ1-2	-	TRBD1	CASSSQGQGVGYTF	TGTGCCAGCAGTTCCCAGGGACAGGGTGTTGGCTACACCTTC
TRBV7-3	TRBJ2-2	-	TRBD2	CASSLGLAGTGELFF	TGTGCCAGCAGCTTGGGATTAGCGGGAACCGGGGAGCTGTTTTTT
TRBV3-1/TRBV3-2	TRBJ1-3	-	TRBD1	CASSQPMTGSGNTIYF	TGTGCCAGCAGCCAGCCCATGACAGGGTCCGGAAACACCATATATTTT
TRBV5-1	TRBJ2-7	-	TRBD2	CASSLAGAGAYEQYF	TGCGCCAGCAGCTTGGCCGGAGCGGGGGCCTACGAGCAGTACTTC
TRBV24-1	TRBJ2-3	-	-	CATSDPSRGDGSDTQYF	TGTGCCACCAGTGACCCCTCGCGGGGTGATGGCTCAGATACGCAGTATTTT
TRBV13	TRBJ1-2	-	-	CASSYTETDYGYTF	TGTGCCAGCAGCTACACTGAGACAGACTATGGCTACACCTTC
TRBV2	TRBJ1-6	-	TRBD1	CASSLQGARNSPLHF	TGTGCCAGCAGTCTCCAGGGGGCTAGGAATTCACCCCTCCACTTT
TRBV11-2	TRBJ2-7	-	-	CASRPPGTNEQYF	TGTGCCAGCAGACCTCCCGGGACAAACGAGCAGTACTTC
TRBV6-5	TRBJ1-5	once	-	CASRQGRRQPQHF	TGTGCCAGCAGGCAAGGTAGGAGGCAGCCCCAGCATTTT
TRBV5-1	TRBJ1-6	-	TRBD1	CASSVQGANSPLHF	TGCGCCAGCAGCGTTCAGGGGGCGAATTCACCCCTCCACTTT
TRBV25-1	TRBJ1-2	-	-	CASSESDRTYGYTF	TGTGCCAGCAGTGAATCTGACAGAACCTATGGCTACACCTTC
TRBV9	TRBJ2-3	-	-	CASSVGNIRSSTDTQYF	TGTGCCAGCAGCGTAGGTAACATACGCTCTAGCACAGATACGCAGTATTTT
TRBV29-1	TRBJ2-7	-	TRBD1	CSVEEGTGRPYEQYF	TGCAGCGTTGAAGAGGGGACAGGAAGACCCTACGAGCAGTACTTC
TRBV5-6	TRBJ1-5	-	TRBD1	CASSLSSGGFNQPQHF	TGTGCCAGCAGCCTCAGTTCAGGGGGGTTCAATCAGCCCCAGCATTTT
TRBV21-1	TRBJ1-1	-	-	CASSPQGQGSAEAFF	TGTGCCAGCAGCCCCCAGGGACAGGGTTCCGCTGAAGCTTTCTTT
TRBV5-8	TRBJ2-5	-	TRBD1	CASSFEQGGETQYF	TGTGCCAGCAGCTTTGAACAGGGGGGAGAGACCCAGTACTTC
TRBV20-1	TRBJ2-7	-	-	CSASAEASEQYF	TGCAGTGCTAGTGCTGAGGCTAGCGAGCAGTACTTC
TRBV9	TRBJ2-6	-	-	CASSVEPRGFAGANVLTF	TGTGCCAGCAGCGTAGAACCCCGGGGGTTTGCGGGGGCCAACGTCCTGACTTTC
TRBV9	TRBJ1-6	few	-	CASSVGQGGSPLHF	TGTGCCAGCAGCGTAGGTCAGGGAGGTTCACCCCTCCACTTT
TRBV3-1/TRBV3-2	TRBJ1-6	-	TRBD1	CASSHGTANSPLHF	TGTGCCAGCAGCCACGGGACAGCGAATTCACCCCTCCACTTT
TRBV5-4	TRBJ1-3	-	-	CASSFGPGSGNTIYF	TGTGCCAGCAGCTTTGGGCCAGGCTCTGGAAACACCATATATTTT
TRBV6-5	TRBJ1-1	once	TRBD1	CASSSRDRGRDEAFF	TGTGCCAGCAGCTCCCGGGACAGGGGGCGGGATGAAGCTTTCTTT
TRBV12-3/TRBV12-4	TRBJ1-3	-	TRBD1	CASGTAGNTIYF	TGTGCCAGCGGGACAGCTGGAAACACCATATATTTT
TRBV5-6	TRBJ2-1	-	-	CASSQAHEQFF	TGTGCCAGCAGCCAAGCCCATGAGCAGTTCTTC
TRBV3-1/TRBV3-2	TRBJ2-3	once	-	CASSHPGGFRDTQYF	TGTGCCAGCAGCCACCCCGGAGGGTTCAGAGATACGCAGTATTTT
TRBV19	TRBJ2-3	-	TRBD1	CASSSRDSPTDTQYF	TGTGCCAGTAGTTCCCGGGACAGCCCCACAGATACGCAGTATTTT
TRBV5-1	TRBJ2-7	-	-	CASSLAGSYEQYF	TGCGCCAGCAGCTTGGCAGGGTCCTACGAGCAGTACTTC
TRBV5-6	TRBJ1-2	-	-	CASSPGGGVGYTF	TGTGCCAGCAGCCCGGGTGGGGGCGTTGGCTACACCTTC
TRBV6-1	TRBJ1-2	-	-	CASSDSREWNYGYTF	TGTGCCAGCAGTGACAGCCGGGAATGGAACTATGGCTACACCTTC
TRBV5-1	TRBJ1-2	-	-	CASAPDGGNDYGYTF	TGCGCCAGCGCCCCGGACGGGGGAAATGACTATGGCTACACCTTC
TRBV20-1	TRBJ1-4	once	TRBD1	CSASSGGLGEKLFF	TGCAGTGCTAGTTCAGGGGGGCTGGGAGAAAAACTGTTTTTT
TRBV2	TRBJ1-1	-	-	CASIRGRNTEAFF	TGTGCCAGCATTCGTGGCAGAAACACTGAAGCTTTCTTT
TRBV5-6	TRBJ1-2	-	-	CASSRRLYGYTF	TGTGCCAGCAGCCGGAGACTCTATGGCTACACCTTC
TRBV6-5	TRBJ1-1	once	-	CASSYSAGFNTEAFF	TGTGCCAGCAGTTACAGCGCGGGGTTTAACACTGAAGCTTTCTTT
TRBV5-1	TRBJ1-1	-	-	CASSQDSNTEAFF	TGCGCCAGCAGTCAAGACAGTAACACTGAAGCTTTCTTT
TRBV30	TRBJ2-3	-	-	CAWSLGGRGDTQYF	TGTGCCTGGAGTCTGGGTGGGAGGGGGGATACGCAGTATTTT
TRBV5-1	TRBJ2-7	-	TRBD1	CASSAGQGAYEQYF	TGCGCCAGCAGTGCTGGACAGGGGGCCTACGAGCAGTACTTC
TRBV9	TRBJ2-7	-	-	CASSVTGEPYEQYF	TGTGCCAGCAGCGTTACGGGGGAACCATACGAGCAGTACTTC
TRBV4-2	TRBJ2-1	-	TRBD2	CASSQTSGGANEQFF	TGTGCCAGCAGCCAGACTAGCGGGGGGGCGAATGAGCAGTTCTTC
TRBV5-1	TRBJ1-1	-	-	CASSLGLSQNTEAFF	TGCGCCAGCAGCTTGGGTCTTTCACAGAACACTGAAGCTTTCTTT
TRBV5-1	TRBJ1-2	-	-	CASSGPDYGYTF	TGCGCCAGCAGCGGGCCTGACTATGGCTACACCTTC
TRBV6-5	TRBJ1-1	-	-	CASSWAGDTEAFF	TGTGCCAGCAGTTGGGCGGGGGACACTGAAGCTTTCTTT
TRBV12-5	TRBJ2-7	-	-	CASGLTSGGEQYF	TGTGCTAGTGGTTTGACTAGTGGCGGCGAGCAGTACTTC
TRBV21-1	TRBJ1-2	few	-	CASSKEDREDGYTF	TGTGCCAGCAGCAAAGAGGACAGGGAGGATGGCTACACCTTC
TRBV3-1/TRBV3-2	TRBJ1-1	few	-	CASSQRGGGTEAFF	TGTGCCAGCAGCCAAAGGGGGGGTGGGACTGAAGCTTTCTTT
TRBV3-1/TRBV3-2	TRBJ2-1	once	-	CASSHSEGSIYNEQFF	TGTGCCAGCAGCCATAGTGAGGGCTCGATTTACAATGAGCAGTTCTTC